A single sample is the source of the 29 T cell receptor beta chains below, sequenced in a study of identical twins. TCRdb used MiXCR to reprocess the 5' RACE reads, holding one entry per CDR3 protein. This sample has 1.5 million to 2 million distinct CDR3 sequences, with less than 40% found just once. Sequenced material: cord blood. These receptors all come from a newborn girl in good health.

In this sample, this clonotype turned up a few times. DNA of the CDR3: TGTGCCAGCAGTGGGACAGGGGGCGTTCAGCCCCAGCATTTT. It encodes CASSGTGGVQPQHF. The chain combines TRBV6-1 with TRBJ1-5, with 11 bases matching TRBD1. Germline assignment: CDR1 MNHNS and CDR2 SASEGT. This CDR3 comprises 14 residues. With V trimmed by 4 bases and J by 6 bases, 2 bases remained unmatched.

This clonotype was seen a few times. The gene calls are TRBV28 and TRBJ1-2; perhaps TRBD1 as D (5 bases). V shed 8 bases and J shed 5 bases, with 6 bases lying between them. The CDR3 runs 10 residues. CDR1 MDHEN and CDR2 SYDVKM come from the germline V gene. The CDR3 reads CASQGYGYTF. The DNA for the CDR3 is TGTGCCAGCCAGGGATATGGCTACACCTTC.

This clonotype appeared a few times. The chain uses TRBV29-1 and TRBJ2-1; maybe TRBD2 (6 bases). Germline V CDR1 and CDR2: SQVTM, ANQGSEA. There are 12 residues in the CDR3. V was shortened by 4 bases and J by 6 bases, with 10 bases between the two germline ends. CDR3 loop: CSVALGGNEQFF. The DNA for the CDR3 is TGCAGCGTTGCGCTGGGGGGCAATGAGCAGTTCTTC.

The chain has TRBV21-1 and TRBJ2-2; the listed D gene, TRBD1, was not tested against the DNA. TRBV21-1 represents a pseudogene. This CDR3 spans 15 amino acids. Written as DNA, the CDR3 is TGTGCCAGCAGCAAAGCGCTGGGCGGAGACGGGGAGCTGTTTTTT. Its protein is CASSKALGGDGELFF.

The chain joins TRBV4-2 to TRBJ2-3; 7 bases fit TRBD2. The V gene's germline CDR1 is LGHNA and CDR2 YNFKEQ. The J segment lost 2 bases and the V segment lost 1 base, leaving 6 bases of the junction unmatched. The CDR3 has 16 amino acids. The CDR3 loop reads CASSQGGGATTDTQYF. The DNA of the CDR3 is TGTGCCAGCAGCCAAGGGGGAGGGGCAACCACAGATACGCAGTATTTT.

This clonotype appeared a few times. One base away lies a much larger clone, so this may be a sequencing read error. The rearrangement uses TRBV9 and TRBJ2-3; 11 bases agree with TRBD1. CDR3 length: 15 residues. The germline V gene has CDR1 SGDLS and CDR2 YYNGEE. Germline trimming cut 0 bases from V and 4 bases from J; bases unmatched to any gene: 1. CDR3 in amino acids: CASSVGTGGADTQYF. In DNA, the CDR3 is TGTGCCAGCAGCGTAGGGACAGGGGGCGCAGATACGCAGTATTTT.

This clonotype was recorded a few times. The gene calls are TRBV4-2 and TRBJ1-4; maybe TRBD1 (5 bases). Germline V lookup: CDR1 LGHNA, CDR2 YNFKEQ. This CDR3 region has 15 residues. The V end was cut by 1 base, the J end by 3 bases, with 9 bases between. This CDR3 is CASSQVGGSNEKLFF. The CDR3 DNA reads TGTGCCAGCAGCCAAGTTGGGGGGTCTAATGAAAAACTGTTTTTT.

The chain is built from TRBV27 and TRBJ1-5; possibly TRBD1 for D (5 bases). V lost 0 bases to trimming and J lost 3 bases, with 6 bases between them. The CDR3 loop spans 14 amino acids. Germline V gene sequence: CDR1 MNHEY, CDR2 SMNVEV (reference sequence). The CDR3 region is CASSLSRVNQPQHF. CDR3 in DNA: TGTGCCAGCAGTTTATCCAGGGTCAATCAGCCCCAGCATTTT.

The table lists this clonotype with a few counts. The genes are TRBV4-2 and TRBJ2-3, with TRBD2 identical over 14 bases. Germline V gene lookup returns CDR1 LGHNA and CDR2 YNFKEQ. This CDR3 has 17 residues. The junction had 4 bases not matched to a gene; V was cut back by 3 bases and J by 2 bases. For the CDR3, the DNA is TGTGCCAGCAGCCACCTGGGACTAGCGGGGGACACAGATACGCAGTATTTT. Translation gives CASSHLGLAGDTDTQYF.

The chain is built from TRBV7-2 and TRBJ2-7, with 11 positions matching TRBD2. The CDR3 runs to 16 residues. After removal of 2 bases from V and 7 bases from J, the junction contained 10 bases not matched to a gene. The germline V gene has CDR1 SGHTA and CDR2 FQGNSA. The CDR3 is CASSLILAGVYNEQYF. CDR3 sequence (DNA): TGTGCCAGCAGCTTAATACTAGCGGGAGTGTACAATGAGCAGTACTTC.

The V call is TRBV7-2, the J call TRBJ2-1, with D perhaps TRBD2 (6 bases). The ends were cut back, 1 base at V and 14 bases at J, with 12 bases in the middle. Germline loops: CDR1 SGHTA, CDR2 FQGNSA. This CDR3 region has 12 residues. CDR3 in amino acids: CASSLGGLYKFF. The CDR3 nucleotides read TGTGCCAGCAGCTTAGGGGGACTTTACAAGTTCTTC.

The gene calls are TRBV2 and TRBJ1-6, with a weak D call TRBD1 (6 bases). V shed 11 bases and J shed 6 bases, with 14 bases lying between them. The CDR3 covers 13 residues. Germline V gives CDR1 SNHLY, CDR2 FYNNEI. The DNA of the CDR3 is TGTGCCTATTCGACAGGTTCTAATTCACCCCTCCACTTT. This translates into CAYSTGSNSPLHF.

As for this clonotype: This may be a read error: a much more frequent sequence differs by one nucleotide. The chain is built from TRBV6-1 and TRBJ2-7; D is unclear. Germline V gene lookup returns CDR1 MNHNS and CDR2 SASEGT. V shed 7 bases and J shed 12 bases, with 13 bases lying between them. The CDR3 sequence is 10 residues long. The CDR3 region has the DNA TGTGCCAGCAAGGAAGAGACCCGGTACTTC. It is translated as CASKEETRYF.

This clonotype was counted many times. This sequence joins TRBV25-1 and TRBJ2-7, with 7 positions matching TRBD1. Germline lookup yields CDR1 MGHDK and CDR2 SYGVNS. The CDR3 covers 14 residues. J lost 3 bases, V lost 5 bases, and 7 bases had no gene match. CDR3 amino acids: CASSPRTGRYEQYF. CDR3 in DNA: TGTGCCAGCAGTCCTCGGACAGGCCGCTACGAGCAGTACTTC.

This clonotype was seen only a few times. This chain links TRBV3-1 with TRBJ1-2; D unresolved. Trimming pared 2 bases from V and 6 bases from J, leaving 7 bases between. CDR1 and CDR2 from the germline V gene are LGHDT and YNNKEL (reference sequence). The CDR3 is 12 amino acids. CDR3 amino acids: CASSQLRNGYTF. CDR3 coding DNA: TGTGCCAGCAGCCAATTAAGGAATGGCTACACCTTC.

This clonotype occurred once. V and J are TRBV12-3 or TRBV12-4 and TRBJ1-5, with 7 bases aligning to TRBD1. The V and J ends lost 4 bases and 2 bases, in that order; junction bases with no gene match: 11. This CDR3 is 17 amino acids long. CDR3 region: CASSSPFQGGGNQPQHF. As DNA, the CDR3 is TGTGCCAGCAGTTCCCCGTTTCAGGGGGGAGGCAATCAGCCCCAGCATTTT.

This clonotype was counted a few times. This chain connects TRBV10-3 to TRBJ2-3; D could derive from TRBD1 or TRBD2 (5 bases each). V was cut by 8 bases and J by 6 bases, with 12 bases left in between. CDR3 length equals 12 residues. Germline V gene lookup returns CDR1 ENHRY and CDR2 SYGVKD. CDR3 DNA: TGTGCCATCTCGGAAAGGGACGATACGCAGTATTTT. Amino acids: CAISERDDTQYF.

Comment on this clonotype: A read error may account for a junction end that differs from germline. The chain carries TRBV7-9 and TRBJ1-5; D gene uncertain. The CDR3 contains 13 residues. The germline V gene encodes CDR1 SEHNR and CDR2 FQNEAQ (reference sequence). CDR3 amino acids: CANSLNGNQPQHF. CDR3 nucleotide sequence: TGTGCCAACAGCTTAAACGGTAATCAGCCCCAGCATTTT.

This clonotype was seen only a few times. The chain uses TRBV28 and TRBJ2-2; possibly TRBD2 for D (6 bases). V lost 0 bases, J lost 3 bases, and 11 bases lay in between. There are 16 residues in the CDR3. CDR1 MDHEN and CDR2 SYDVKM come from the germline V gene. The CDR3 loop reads CASSLWRGGDTGELFF. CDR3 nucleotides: TGTGCCAGCAGTTTATGGCGGGGCGGGGACACCGGGGAGCTGTTTTTT.

Written as DNA, the CDR3 is TGTGCCAGCTCGAAGGAAGGGAAAAACAATGAGCAGTACTTC. Translated, it gives CASSKEGKNNEQYF. This chain connects TRBV27 to TRBJ2-5; no reliable D call. The V end was cut by 8 bases, the J end by 11 bases, with 24 bases between. The CDR3 consists of 14 residues. Germline V lookup: CDR1 MNHEY, CDR2 SMNVEV (reference sequence).

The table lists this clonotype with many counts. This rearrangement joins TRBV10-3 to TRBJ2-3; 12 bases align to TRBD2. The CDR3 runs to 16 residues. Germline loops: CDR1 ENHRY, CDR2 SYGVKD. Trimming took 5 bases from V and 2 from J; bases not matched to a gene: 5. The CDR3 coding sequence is TGTGCCATCAGTAGACTAGCGGGGGCGCTCACAGATACGCAGTATTTT. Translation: CAISRLAGALTDTQYF.

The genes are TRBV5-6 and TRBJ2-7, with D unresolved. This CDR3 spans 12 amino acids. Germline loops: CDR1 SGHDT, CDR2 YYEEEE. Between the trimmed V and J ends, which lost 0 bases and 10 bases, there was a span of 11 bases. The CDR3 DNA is TGTGCCAGCAGCTTGGGTCGACCAACCCAGTACTTC. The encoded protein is CASSLGRPTQYF.

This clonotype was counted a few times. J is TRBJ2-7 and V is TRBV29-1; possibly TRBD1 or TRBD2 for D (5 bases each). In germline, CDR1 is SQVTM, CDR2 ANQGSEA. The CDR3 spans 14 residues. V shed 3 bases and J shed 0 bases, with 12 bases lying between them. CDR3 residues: CSVDRVGTSYEQYF. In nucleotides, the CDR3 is TGCAGCGTTGATAGGGTAGGGACCTCCTACGAGCAGTACTTC.

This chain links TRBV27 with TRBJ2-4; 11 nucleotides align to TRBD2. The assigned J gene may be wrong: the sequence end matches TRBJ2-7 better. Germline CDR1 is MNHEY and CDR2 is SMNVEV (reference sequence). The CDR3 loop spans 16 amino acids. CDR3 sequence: CASSVLAGGHSYEQYF. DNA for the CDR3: TGTGCCAGCAGTGTCCTAGCGGGAGGCCATTCCTACGAGCAGTACTTC.

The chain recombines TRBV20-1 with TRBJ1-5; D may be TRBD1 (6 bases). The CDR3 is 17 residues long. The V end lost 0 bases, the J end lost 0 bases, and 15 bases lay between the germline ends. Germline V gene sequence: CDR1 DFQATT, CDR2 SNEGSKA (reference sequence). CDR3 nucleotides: TGCAGTGCTAGAGAGACCGGGGGCCCTCATAGCAATCAGCCCCAGCATTTT. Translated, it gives CSARETGGPHSNQPQHF.

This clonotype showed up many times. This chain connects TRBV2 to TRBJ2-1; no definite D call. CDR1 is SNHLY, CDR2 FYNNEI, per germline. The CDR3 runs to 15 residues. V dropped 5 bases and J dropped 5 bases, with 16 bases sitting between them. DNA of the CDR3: TGTGCCAGCAGTCGGACCCTCCTTCGGGACAATGAGCAGTTCTTC. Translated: CASSRTLLRDNEQFF.

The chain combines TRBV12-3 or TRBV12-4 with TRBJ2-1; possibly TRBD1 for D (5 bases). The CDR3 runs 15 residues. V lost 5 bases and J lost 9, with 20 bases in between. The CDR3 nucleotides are TGTGCCAGCAGTCTACAGAGTTGCAGGGTTGTTGAGCAGTTCTTC. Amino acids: CASSLQSCRVVEQFF.

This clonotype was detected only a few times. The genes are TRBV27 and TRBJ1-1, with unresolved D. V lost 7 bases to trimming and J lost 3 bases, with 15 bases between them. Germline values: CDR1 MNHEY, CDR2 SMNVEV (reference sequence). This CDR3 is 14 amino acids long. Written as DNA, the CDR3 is TGTGCCAGCAACCCCGAGTTTGCCCACACTGAAGCTTTCTTT. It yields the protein CASNPEFAHTEAFF.

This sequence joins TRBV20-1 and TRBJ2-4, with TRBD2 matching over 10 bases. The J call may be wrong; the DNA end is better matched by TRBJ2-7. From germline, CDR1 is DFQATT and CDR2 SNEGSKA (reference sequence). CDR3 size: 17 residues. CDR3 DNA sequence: TGCAGTGCTAGAGATAAAAGAGCTAGCGGGAGTTGGTACGAGCAGTACTTC. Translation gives CSARDKRASGSWYEQYF.